The clone carrying this T cell receptor beta chain was detected ten times or more. This sample was taken from a study of shared clonotypes between healthy human individuals. The length of the CDR3 is 14 residues. Trimming pared 4 bases from V and 4 bases from J, leaving 13 bases between. Looked up from germline, CDR1 is SNHLY and CDR2 is FYNNEI. Deep-level running was used for the assay. The assay was immunoSEQ multiplex PCR, and TCRdb's table has in-frame clones only and misses some. This table holds a few hundred thousand clones, around 78% found once. This receptor was taken from a woman between 35 and 50 years old in good health. Some clones in this sample may be carry-over from other donors' samples. Sequenced sample: PBMCs. The rearrangement links TRBV2 to TRBJ2-5; D is ambiguous. CDR3 nucleotides: TGTGCCAGCAGTGTAGGAAAGGGATCAGAGACCCAGTACTTC. Its protein product is CASSVGKGSETQYF.